These T cell receptor beta chains were read from a single sample in a study of T cells in Graves' hyperthyroidism and ophthalmopathy. A single record per CDR3 protein comes from TCRdb applying MiXCR to the multiplex PCR reads. The repertoire includes over 300,000 distinct CDR3 sequences, roughly 13% of them detected once, and 34% sits in the top ten. The sequencing sample was made of blood. The source of these receptors is a woman aged 40 to 55 with Graves' ophthalmopathy. CDR3s include the opening cysteine and the closing phenylalanine or tryptophan. D genes are given only for firm matches. Clone size is not always given. Where it is, it says once, few, many or a class for expanded clones.

d_gene | abundance | len | j_gene | v_gene | CDR3nt | CDR3aa
NA | NA | 14 | TRBJ2-3 | TRBV7-9 | TGTGCCAGCAGCCCTTCGGAAGGGTGGGATACGCAGTATTTT | CASSPSEGWDTQYF
TRBD1 | NA | 14 | TRBJ1-2 | TRBV9 | TGTGCCAGCAGCCCAGGGGGGGCTAACTATGGGTACACCTTC | CASSPGGANYGYTF
TRBD1 | many | 13 | TRBJ1-1 | TRBV19 | TGTGCCAGTAGTAACAGGGGGAACACTGAAGCTTTCTTT | CASSNRGNTEAFF
TRBD1 | many | 15 | TRBJ1-2 | TRBV19 | TGTGCCAGTAGTATGCTAACAGGGGGCTTCTATGGCTACACCTTC | CASSMLTGGFYGYTF
NA | NA | 15 | TRBJ2-1 | TRBV5-1 | TGCGCCAGCAGCTTGAGGGGACTTGAAATCAATGAGCAGTTCTTC | CASSLRGLEINEQFF
TRBD2 | many | 16 | TRBJ2-7 | TRBV28 | TGTGCCAGCAGTCCCCGACTAGCCCCCGGTTCCTACGAGCAGTACTTC | CASSPRLAPGSYEQYF
NA | few | 15 | TRBJ2-3 | TRBV14 | TGTGCCAGCAGTCTTTTCGGACAAGTCACAGATACGCAGTATTTT | CASSLFGQVTDTQYF
NA | few | 15 | TRBJ1-1 | TRBV5-1 | TGCGCCAGCAGCCAATTTTCCGGGACCGGCACTGAAGCTTTCTTT | CASSQFSGTGTEAFF
TRBD1 | NA | 15 | TRBJ1-1 | TRBV5-8 | TGTGCCAGCAGCTTGGCCCTGACAGGGGACACTGAAGCTTTCTTT | CASSLALTGDTEAFF
TRBD2 | NA | 17 | TRBJ2-3 | TRBV15 | TGTGCCACCAGCAGAGGACTAGCGGGACCAAGCACAGATACGCAGTATTTT | CATSRGLAGPSTDTQYF
TRBD2 | NA | 13 | TRBJ2-1 | TRBV5-1 | TGCGCCAGCAGCTTGGGGACTAGCAATGAGCAGTTCTTC | CASSLGTSNEQFF
TRBD1 | many | 15 | TRBJ1-6 | TRBV20-1 | TGCAGTGCTGGCACCTACAGGGGAGCTAATTCACCCCTCCACTTT | CSAGTYRGANSPLHF
TRBD1 | many | 15 | TRBJ1-6 | TRBV27 | TGTGCCAGCAGTTTATCGCAGGGGGTGGTTTCACCCCTCCACTTT | CASSLSQGVVSPLHF
NA | many | 13 | TRBJ1-2 | TRBV2 | TGTGCCAGCAGAGGGGCAGTCCCGTATGGCTACACCTTC | CASRGAVPYGYTF
NA | NA | 14 | TRBJ1-1 | TRBV3-1 | TGTGCCAGCAGCCCCTGGGGTGGTGGCTCTGAAGCTTTCTTT | CASSPWGGGSEAFF
NA | many | 15 | TRBJ2-2 | TRBV7-9 | TGTGCCAGCAGCTTAGTACAGCCTTACACCGGGGAGCTGTTTTTT | CASSLVQPYTGELFF
TRBD2 | NA | 13 | TRBJ2-1 | TRBV20-1 | TGCAGTGCCTTGCTTAGCGGGAGTAGGTATCAGTTCTTC | CSALLSGSRYQFF
TRBD2 | many | 11 | TRBJ2-7 | TRBV20-1 | TGCAGTGCAGCGGGACTCTACGAGCAGTACTTC | CSAAGLYEQYF
NA | NA | 17 | TRBJ2-4 | TRBV28 | TGTGCCAGCAGTTTTTCGGGCTCGGGACTAGCCAAAAACATTCAGTACTTC | CASSFSGSGLAKNIQYF
NA | many | 14 | TRBJ2-7 | TRBV28 | TGTGCCAGCAGTCAATCCGGGGAGGCGGGTGAGCAGTACTTC | CASSQSGEAGEQYF
NA | NA | 13 | TRBJ1-6 | TRBV6-5 | TGTGCCAGCAGTTACGCCGGGTTTCCACCCCTCCACTTT | CASSYAGFPPLHF
NA | many | 12 | TRBJ2-7 | TRBV10-3 | TGTGCCATCAGTGTAGGGAATTACGAGCAGTACTTC | CAISVGNYEQYF